These 30 T cell receptor beta chains were sequenced from one sample in a study of blood T cell repertoires in COVID-19. The method was immunoSEQ multiplex PCR; TCRdb's version includes in-frame clones alone and lacks a portion of them. Of some 62,000 clones in the sample, approximately 78% were seen once. The specimen sequenced was peripheral blood. These receptors were taken from a man in his fifties or sixties with COVID-19, enrolled during active disease.

This clone has more than one count but fewer than ten. The chain uses TRBV28 and TRBJ1-5; the match to TRBD1 covers 7 bases. The CDR3 is 15 amino acids. V trimming: 6 bases; J trimming: 2 bases; junction bases outside the gene matches: 7. Germline V lookup: CDR1 MDHEN, CDR2 SYDVKM. The CDR3 DNA follows: TGTGCCAGCAGGGATCCCACAGGGGGCAATCAGCCCCAGCATTTT. It translates to CASRDPTGGNQPQHF.

The chain is built from TRBV7-2 and TRBJ2-3; D may be TRBD2 (5 bases). The CDR3 has 14 amino acids. CDR1 and CDR2 from the germline V gene are SGHTA and FQGNSA. V was trimmed by 7 bases and J by 6 bases, leaving 17 bases between them. The CDR3 DNA reads as TGTGCCAGCACCCCTAGGGTGAGGGCGGATACGCAGTATTTT. Residues: CASTPRVRADTQYF.

DNA of the CDR3: TGTGCCACCAGCAGAGATGGGGAGGACTATGGCTACACCTTC. The encoded protein is CATSRDGEDYGYTF. The chain uses TRBV15 and TRBJ1-2, with D hard to call. V lost 0 bases and J 3 bases, leaving 8 bases between the germline ends. CDR1 LNHNV and CDR2 YYDKDF come from the germline V gene (reference sequence). The length of the CDR3 is 14 residues.

This chain joins TRBV10-1 and TRBJ2-3, with no clear D. V lost 2 bases and J lost 4, with 7 bases in between. Germline lookup yields CDR1 WNHNN and CDR2 SYGVQD (reference sequence). The CDR3 is 13 amino acids. CDR3 nucleotides: TGCGCCAGCAGTGAGCGGGTAGCAGATACGCAGTATTTT. Encoded protein: CASSERVADTQYF.

The rearrangement joins TRBV11-2 to TRBJ1-6; D call uncertain. V was trimmed by 0 bases and J by 11 bases, leaving 5 bases between them. Germline V lookup: CDR1 SGHAT, CDR2 FQNNGV. This CDR3 comprises 12 residues. The CDR3, as DNA: TGTGCCAGCAGCTTAGAACGGGCACCCCTCCACTTT. Protein sequence: CASSLERAPLHF. The full variable domain, rest sourced from reference TRBV11-2 and TRBJ1-6, is EAGVAQSPRYKIIEKRQSVAFWCNPISGHATLYWYQQILGQGPKLLIQFQNNGVVDDSQLPKDRFSAERLKGVDSTLKIQPAKLEDSAVYLCASSLERAPLHFGNGTRLTVT.

The rearrangement uses TRBV28 and TRBJ2-5; the D gene is possibly TRBD1 (6 bases). Per the germline V gene, CDR1 is MDHEN and CDR2 is SYDVKM. The CDR3 sequence is 12 residues long. Trimming stripped 7 bases from V and 4 bases from J, with 10 bases between. This chain's CDR3 is CASIGGAETQYF. The CDR3 DNA is TGTGCCAGCATAGGGGGAGCAGAGACCCAGTACTTC.

The gene calls are TRBV12-2 and TRBJ2-5; the tabulated D call, TRBD2, remains unverified against the DNA. TRBV12-2 is a pseudogene segment. The CDR3 extends over 10 amino acids. CDR3: CARRERTQYF. In DNA, the CDR3 is TGTGCAAGGCGCGAGCGGACCCAGTACTTC.

The rearrangement uses TRBV29-1 and TRBJ1-1; 8 nucleotides line up with TRBD1. CDR1 is SQVTM and CDR2 is ANQGSEA in the germline V gene. Germline trimming cut 5 bases from V and 4 bases from J; bases unmatched to any gene: 3. The CDR3 contains 12 residues. The CDR3 coding sequence is TGCAGCGTTAAACAGGGGGTCACTGAAGCTTTCTTT. Protein: CSVKQGVTEAFF.

The rearrangement joins TRBV21-1 to TRBJ2-2; the table gives TRBD1 as D, unverified against the DNA. TRBV21-1 is a recognized pseudogene. The length of the CDR3 is 14 residues. In DNA form, the CDR3 reads TGTGCCAGCATAAACATCGTGGGCCCCGGGGAGCTGTTTTTT. This codes for CASINIVGPGELFF.

This chain joins TRBV18 and TRBJ2-1, with TRBD2 as a possible D gene (5 bases). CDR1 KGHSH and CDR2 LQKENI come from the germline V gene. CDR3 length equals 19 residues. V was shortened by 2 bases and J by 5 bases, with 25 bases between the two germline ends. CDR3 nucleotides: TGTGCCAGCTCACCATATCCTAGCTGGGCCAATCAAATCGACAATGAGCAGTTCTTC. It codes for CASSPYPSWANQIDNEQFF.

The genes are TRBV12-5 and TRBJ2-1; no reliable D call. CDR1 is LGHNT, CDR2 FRNRAP, per germline. Trimming took off 5 bases at V and 9 bases at J, with 5 bases between the two ends. The CDR3 loop spans 10 amino acids. The CDR3: CASGRGEQFF. The CDR3, as DNA: TGTGCTAGTGGTCGAGGTGAGCAGTTCTTC.

This sequence joins TRBV18 and TRBJ1-1, with TRBD1 matching over 8 bases. Germline values: CDR1 KGHSH, CDR2 LQKENI. V trimming: 6 bases; J trimming: 2 bases; junction bases outside the gene matches: 5. The CDR3 extends over 14 amino acids. The CDR3 DNA is TGTGCCAGCTCCCCCGGGACAGGAAACACTGAAGCTTTCTTT. It is translated as CASSPGTGNTEAFF.

The J gene is TRBJ2-2, the V gene TRBV14; D might be TRBD2 (5 bases). Germline CDR1 SGHDN, CDR2 FVKESK. The CDR3 runs to 14 residues. V lost 4 bases and J lost 7, with 13 bases in between. CDR3 sequence reads: CASSLDWARGELFF. CDR3 sequence (DNA): TGTGCCAGCAGCCTGGACTGGGCCCGCGGGGAGCTGTTTTTT.

This clone was recorded a few times. The chain employs TRBV19 and TRBJ1-4; D not resolved. Trimming pared 5 bases from V and 0 bases from J, leaving 19 bases between. Germline CDR1 LNHDA, CDR2 SQIVND (reference sequence). The CDR3 totals 18 residues. The CDR3 DNA follows: TGTGCCAGTAGTTTTGGTTGGGGAAGCGGGTCAACTAATGAAAAACTGTTTTTT. This encodes CASSFGWGSGSTNEKLFF.

The chain combines TRBV29-1 with TRBJ1-1; maybe TRBD1 (6 bases). The CDR3 runs to 12 residues. Trimming took off 4 bases at V and 5 bases at J, with 11 bases between the two ends. CDR1 and CDR2 (germline): SQVTM, ANQGSEA. The CDR3 reads CSVGQGQTEAFF. The CDR3 nucleotides read TGCAGCGTTGGCCAGGGGCAAACTGAAGCTTTCTTT.

The chain combines TRBV5-1 with TRBJ1-1; 7 bases are a match to TRBD1. The CDR3 has 16 amino acids. J lost 0 bases, V lost 5 bases, and 10 bases had no gene match. Germline loops: CDR1 SGHRS, CDR2 YFSETQ. CDR3 protein: CASRGPTTGMNTEAFF. The CDR3 DNA follows: TGCGCCAGCAGAGGGCCTACGACAGGGATGAACACTGAAGCTTTCTTT.

V is TRBV11-3 and J is TRBJ2-7, with 7 bases fitting TRBD1. The junction had 7 bases not matched to a gene; V was cut back by 5 bases and J by 0 bases. The length of the CDR3 is 15 residues. CDR1 is SGHNT, CDR2 YENEEA, per germline. The CDR3 loop reads CASSGGQAHSYEQYF. The CDR3 region has the DNA TGTGCCAGCAGCGGAGGACAGGCCCACTCCTACGAGCAGTACTTC.

V gene TRBV2 combines with J gene TRBJ2-7, with 11 bases that match TRBD2. This CDR3 spans 14 amino acids. From germline, CDR1 is SNHLY and CDR2 FYNNEI. V trimming: 7 bases; J trimming: 2 bases; junction bases outside the gene matches: 4. Written as DNA, the CDR3 is TGTGCCAGCATTATAGCGGGGGGGCCCTACGAGCAGTACTTC. Translated, it gives CASIIAGGPYEQYF.

The chain combines TRBV5-1 with TRBJ2-5, with TRBD2 as a possible D gene (6 bases). The length of the CDR3 is 12 residues. Germline V CDR1 and CDR2: SGHRS, YFSETQ. Trimming took 4 bases from V and 5 from J, leaving 9 bases between them. Here the CDR3 DNA reads TGCGCCAGCAGCCCGGGGAGGGAGACCCAGTACTTC. The encoded protein is CASSPGRETQYF.

The CDR3 sequence is CASSLDPSGRSEQYF. Written as DNA, the CDR3 is TGCGCCAGCAGCTTGGATCCCTCGGGAAGATCCGAGCAGTACTTC. This chain links TRBV5-1 with TRBJ2-7; maybe TRBD2 (5 bases). Between the trimmed V and J ends, which lost 0 bases and 6 bases, there was a span of 16 bases. The CDR3 spans 15 residues. Germline V lookup: CDR1 SGHRS, CDR2 YFSETQ.

This clone has only one observation. This chain's CDR3 is CASSDPQGASEAFF. The CDR3 DNA sequence: TGCGCCAGCAGTGATCCGCAGGGGGCTTCTGAAGCTTTCTTT. The chain couples TRBV5-1 to TRBJ1-1; 8 nucleotides line up with TRBD1. The CDR3 is 14 residues long. Germline lookup yields CDR1 SGHRS and CDR2 YFSETQ. The junction had 9 bases not matched to a gene; V was cut back by 5 bases and J by 6 bases.

V gene TRBV18 combines with J gene TRBJ1-3; D is unclear. CDR1 and CDR2 (germline): KGHSH, LQKENI. Trimming took 3 bases from V and 4 from J, leaving 16 bases between them. This CDR3 region has 16 residues. The CDR3 DNA reads TGTGCCAGCTCACCCCCAGGCACCCAGGCGGGAAACACCATATATTTT. Its translation: CASSPPGTQAGNTIYF.

The chain combines TRBV7-9 with TRBJ1-1; TRBD1 aligns across 8 bases. The CDR3 sequence is 15 residues long. Per the germline V gene, CDR1 is SEHNR and CDR2 is FQNEAQ (reference sequence). Losses at the gene ends were 3 bases for V and 5 bases for J; bases not matched to a gene: 8. The CDR3: CASSFRGRGGTEAFF. The CDR3 region has the DNA TGTGCCAGCAGCTTCAGGGGGCGCGGTGGGACTGAAGCTTTCTTT.

The chain joins TRBV30 to TRBJ2-2, with D unresolved. CDR1 GTSNPN and CDR2 SVGIG come from the germline V gene (reference sequence). V was cut by 5 bases and J by 5 bases, with 12 bases left in between. The CDR3 is 13 residues long. The DNA for the CDR3 is TGTGCCTGGGGCGCCGATCGGACCGGGGAGCTGTTTTTT. Translation: CAWGADRTGELFF. The full variable domain, its missing parts supplied by reference TRBV30 and TRBJ2-2, is SQTIHQWPATLVQPVGSPLSLECTVEGTSNPNLYWYRQAAGRGLQLLFYSVGIGQISSEVPQNLSASRPQDRQFILSSKKLLLSDSGFYLCAWGADRTGELFFGEGSRLTVL.

The chain uses TRBV5-6 and TRBJ1-2, with a weak D call TRBD1 (6 bases). V was clipped by 3 bases and J by 3 bases, with 9 bases between them. CDR1 is SGHDT and CDR2 is YYEEEE in the germline V gene. CDR3 length: 13 amino acids. The CDR3 nucleotides are TGTGCCAGCAGCTACGACAGGCACTATGGCTACACCTTC. Protein product: CASSYDRHYGYTF.

The gene calls are TRBV11-3 and TRBJ2-5; possible D gene TRBD2, 5 bases. The germline gives CDR1 SGHNT, CDR2 YENEEA. The ends were cut back, 4 bases at V and 3 bases at J, with 15 bases in the middle. The length of the CDR3 is 15 residues. CDR3 DNA: TGTGCCAGCAGCTCCCCCGGGCGGGCCAAAGAGACCCAGTACTTC. Residues: CASSSPGRAKETQYF.

The chain couples TRBV3-1 (or the pseudogene TRBV3-2) to TRBJ1-1, with D possibly being TRBD1 (6 bases). Trimming stripped 1 base from V and 4 bases from J, with 22 bases between. Germline V lookup: CDR1 LGHDT, CDR2 YNNKEL (reference sequence). This CDR3 is 18 amino acids long. CDR3 sequence: CASSQGILGAPRFTEAFF. DNA of the CDR3: TGTGCCAGCAGCCAAGGAATCTTGGGGGCGCCCCGATTCACTGAAGCTTTCTTT.

The chain employs TRBV19 and TRBJ2-2; D is ambiguous. The CDR3 consists of 14 residues. Trimming stripped 3 bases from V and 9 bases from J, with 14 bases between. Germline CDR1 LNHDA, CDR2 SQIVND (reference sequence). CDR3 in amino acids: CASSILGFSRELFF. Written as DNA, the CDR3 is TGTGCCAGTAGTATTCTTGGGTTTAGCCGGGAGCTGTTTTTT.

The chain has TRBV9 and TRBJ1-3, with 7 bases fitting TRBD1. The CDR3 runs 16 residues. The J segment lost 5 bases and the V segment lost 3 bases, leaving 11 bases of the junction unmatched. Germline V gene lookup returns CDR1 SGDLS and CDR2 YYNGEE. CDR3 loop: CASSARGTVIRNTIYF. CDR3 nucleotides: TGTGCCAGCAGCGCCCGTGGGACAGTAATCCGAAACACCATATATTTT.

V is TRBV9 and J is TRBJ1-4; D perhaps matches TRBD1 (6 bases). Looked up from germline, CDR1 is SGDLS and CDR2 is YYNGEE. V was clipped by 3 bases and J by 8 bases, with 17 bases between them. This CDR3 spans 15 amino acids. This CDR3 reads CASSEEKGGPEKLFF. As DNA, the CDR3 is TGTGCCAGCAGCGAGGAAAAGGGGGGGCCGGAAAAACTGTTTTTT. Full variable domain (rest looked up from reference TRBV9 and TRBJ1-4): DSGVTQTPKHLITATGQRVTLRCSPRSGDLSVYWYQQSLDQGLQFLIQYYNGEERAKGNILERFSAQQFPDLHSELNLSSLELGDSALYFCASSEEKGGPEKLFFGSGTQLSVL.